This passage covers 4 T cell receptor beta chains from one sample sequenced in a study of blood T cell repertoires in COVID-19. Generated by immunoSEQ multiplex PCR, the TCRdb table keeps only in-frame clones and is missing some. Here the sample spans roughly 320,000 clones, 90% to 95% being singletons. Material: PBMCs or T cells enriched from blood (not recorded which). The source of these receptors is a woman aged 25 to 39 who had been exposed to COVID-19.

This clone occurred once. The V and J genes are TRBV5-1 and TRBJ1-1; D may be TRBD1 (6 bases). The CDR3 spans 16 residues. From germline, CDR1 is SGHRS and CDR2 YFSETQ. The V end was cut by 4 bases, the J end by 1 base, with 17 bases between. CDR3 amino acids: CASSTMGTGQNTEAFF. For the CDR3, the DNA is TGCGCCAGCAGCACCATGGGGACGGGACAGAACACTGAAGCTTTCTTT. Together with reference TRBV5-1 and TRBJ1-1, the CDR3 gives the full variable domain: KAGVTQTPRYLIKTRGQQVTLSCSPISGHRSVSWYQQTPGQGLQFLFEYFSETQRNKGNFPGRFSGRQFSNSRSEMNVSTLELGDSALYLCASSTMGTGQNTEAFFGQGTRLTVV.

V gene TRBV24-1 combines with J gene TRBJ2-2, with no clear D. The CDR3 runs 14 residues. The V and J ends lost 0 bases and 4 bases respectively, with 5 bases between them. Per germline, CDR1 KGHDR and CDR2 SFDVKD. The CDR3 DNA sequence: TGTGCCACCAGTGATTTGCGCAGCACCGGGGAGCTGTTTTTT. This codes for CATSDLRSTGELFF.

The chain is built from TRBV3-1 (or the pseudogene TRBV3-2) and TRBJ2-3; D ambiguous. Germline assignment: CDR1 LGHDT and CDR2 YNNKEL (reference sequence). V was clipped by 4 bases and J by 0 bases, with 14 bases between them. This CDR3 region has 16 residues. The CDR3 region has the DNA TGTGCCAGCAGCCTTGCCCCACGCCTAAGCACAGATACGCAGTATTTT. Its translation is CASSLAPRLSTDTQYF.

This chain connects TRBV9 to TRBJ2-7, with D uncertain. Germline values: CDR1 SGDLS, CDR2 YYNGEE. The CDR3 loop spans 15 amino acids. Trimming cost V 0 bases and J 3 bases, with 13 bases left between them. The chain's CDR3 is CASSVAWQVGYEQYF. The CDR3 coding sequence is TGTGCCAGCAGCGTAGCGTGGCAGGTTGGCTACGAGCAGTACTTC.